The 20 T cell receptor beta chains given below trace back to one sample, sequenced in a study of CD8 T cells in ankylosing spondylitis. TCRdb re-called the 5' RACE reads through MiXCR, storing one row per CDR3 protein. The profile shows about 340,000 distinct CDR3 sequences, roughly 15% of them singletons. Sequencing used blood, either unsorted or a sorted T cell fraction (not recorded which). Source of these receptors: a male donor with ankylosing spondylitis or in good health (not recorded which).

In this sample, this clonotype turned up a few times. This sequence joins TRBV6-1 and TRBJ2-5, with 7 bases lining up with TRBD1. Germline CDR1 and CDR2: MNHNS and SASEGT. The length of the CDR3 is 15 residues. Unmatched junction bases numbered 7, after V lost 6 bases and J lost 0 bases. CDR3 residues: CASRKQDRHQETQYF. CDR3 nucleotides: TGTGCCAGCAGAAAACAGGACAGGCACCAAGAGACCCAGTACTTC.

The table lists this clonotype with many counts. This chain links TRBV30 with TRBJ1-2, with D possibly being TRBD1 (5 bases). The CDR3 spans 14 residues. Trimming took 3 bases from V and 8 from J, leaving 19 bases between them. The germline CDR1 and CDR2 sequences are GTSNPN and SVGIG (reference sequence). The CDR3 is CAWRGVSPRGGYTF. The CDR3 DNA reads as TGTGCCTGGAGGGGGGTCTCGCCCCGTGGGGGCTACACCTTC.

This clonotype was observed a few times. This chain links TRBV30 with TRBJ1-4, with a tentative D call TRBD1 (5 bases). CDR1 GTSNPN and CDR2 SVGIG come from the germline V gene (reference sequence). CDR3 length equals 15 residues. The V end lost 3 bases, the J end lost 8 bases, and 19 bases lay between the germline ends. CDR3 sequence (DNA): TGTGCCTGGAGCTTTTTAACCGGGACTCGGGAAAAACTGTTTTTT. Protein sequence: CAWSFLTGTREKLFF.

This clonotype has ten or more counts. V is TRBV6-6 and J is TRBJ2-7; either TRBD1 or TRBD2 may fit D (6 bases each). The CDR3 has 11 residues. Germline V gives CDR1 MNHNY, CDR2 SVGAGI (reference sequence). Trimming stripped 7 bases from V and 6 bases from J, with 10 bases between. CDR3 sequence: CASTKGGEQYF. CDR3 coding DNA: TGTGCCAGCACCAAGGGGGGCGAGCAGTACTTC.

Written as DNA, the CDR3 is TGTGCCAGCAGCCCAGTAGCGGGGGGTAGCTACAATGAGCAGTTCTTC. It encodes CASSPVAGGSYNEQFF. The gene calls are TRBV3-1 and TRBJ2-1, with TRBD2 matching 10 bases. CDR1 is LGHDT, CDR2 YNNKEL, per germline (reference sequence). The CDR3 runs to 16 residues. V lost 4 bases and J lost 3; bases outside the gene matches: 6.

CDR3 loop: CSAGGSPEAFF. CDR3 bases: TGCAGTGCTGGCGGGAGTCCCGAAGCTTTCTTT. The rearrangement joins TRBV20-1 to TRBJ1-1; the D is unclear. Trimming shortened V by 5 bases and J by 8 bases, and 12 bases separated the two germline ends. CDR3 length equals 11 residues. Germline V lookup: CDR1 DFQATT, CDR2 SNEGSKA (reference sequence).

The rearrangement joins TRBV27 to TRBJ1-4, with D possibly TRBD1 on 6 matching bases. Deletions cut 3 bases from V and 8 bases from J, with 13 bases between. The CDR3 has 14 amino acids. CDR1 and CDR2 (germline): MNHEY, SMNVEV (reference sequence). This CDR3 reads CASSLARGDEKLFF. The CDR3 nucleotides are TGTGCCAGCAGTTTGGCCAGGGGAGACGAAAAACTGTTTTTT.

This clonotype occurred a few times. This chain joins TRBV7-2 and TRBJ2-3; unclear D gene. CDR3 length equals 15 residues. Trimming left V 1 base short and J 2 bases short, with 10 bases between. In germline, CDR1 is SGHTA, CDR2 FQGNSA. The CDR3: CASSLDGLNTDTQYF. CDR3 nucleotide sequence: TGTGCCAGCAGCTTAGATGGCTTAAACACAGATACGCAGTATTTT. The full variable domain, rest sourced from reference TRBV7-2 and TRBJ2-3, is GAGVSQSPSNKVTEKGKDVELRCDPISGHTALYWYRQSLGQGLEFLIYFQGNSAPDKSGLPSDRFSAERTGGSVSTLTIQRTQQEDSAVYLCASSLDGLNTDTQYFGPGTRLTVL.

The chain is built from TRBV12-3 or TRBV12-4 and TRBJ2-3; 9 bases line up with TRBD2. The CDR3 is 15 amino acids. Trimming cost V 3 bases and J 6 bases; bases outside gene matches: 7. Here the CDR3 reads CASSFFLAGGDTQYF. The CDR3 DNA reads TGTGCCAGCAGTTTTTTCCTGGCGGGAGGGGATACGCAGTATTTT.

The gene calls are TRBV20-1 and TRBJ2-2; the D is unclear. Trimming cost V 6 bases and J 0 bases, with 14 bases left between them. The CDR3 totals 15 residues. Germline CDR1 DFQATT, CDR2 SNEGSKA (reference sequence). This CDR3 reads CSATPWRTNTGELFF. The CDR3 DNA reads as TGCAGTGCCACTCCCTGGCGGACGAACACCGGGGAGCTGTTTTTT.

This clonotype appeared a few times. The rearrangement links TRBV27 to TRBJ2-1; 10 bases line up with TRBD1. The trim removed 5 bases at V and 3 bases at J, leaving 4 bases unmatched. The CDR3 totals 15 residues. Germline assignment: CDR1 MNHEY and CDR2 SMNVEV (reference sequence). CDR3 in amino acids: CASSQDRGLYNEQFF. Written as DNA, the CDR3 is TGTGCCAGCAGTCAAGACAGGGGGCTCTACAATGAGCAGTTCTTC.

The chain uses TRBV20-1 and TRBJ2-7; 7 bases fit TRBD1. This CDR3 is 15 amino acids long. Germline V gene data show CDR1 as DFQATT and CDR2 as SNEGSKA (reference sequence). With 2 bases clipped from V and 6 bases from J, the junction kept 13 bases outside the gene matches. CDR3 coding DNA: TGCAGTGCTAGACCTCCGGGACAGCTAAGATCCGAGCAGTACTTC. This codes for CSARPPGQLRSEQYF.

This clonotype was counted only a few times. In nucleotides, the CDR3 is TGTGCCAGCAGTTACCCCTCGGCGGGGCCCCGTATTACAGCCTACGAGCAGTACTTC. This translates into CASSYPSAGPRITAYEQYF. The rearrangement links TRBV6-2 or TRBV6-3 to TRBJ2-7; D might be TRBD2 (6 bases). V shed 2 bases and J shed 2 bases, with 25 bases lying between them. Germline V gives CDR1 MNHEY, CDR2 SVGEGT. The CDR3 is 19 residues long.

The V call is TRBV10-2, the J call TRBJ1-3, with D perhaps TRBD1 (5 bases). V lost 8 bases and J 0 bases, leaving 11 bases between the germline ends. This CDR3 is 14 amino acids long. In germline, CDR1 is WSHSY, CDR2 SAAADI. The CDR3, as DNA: TGCGCCAGCTGCCTGGGGGGCTCTGGAAACACCATATATTTT. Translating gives CASCLGGSGNTIYF.

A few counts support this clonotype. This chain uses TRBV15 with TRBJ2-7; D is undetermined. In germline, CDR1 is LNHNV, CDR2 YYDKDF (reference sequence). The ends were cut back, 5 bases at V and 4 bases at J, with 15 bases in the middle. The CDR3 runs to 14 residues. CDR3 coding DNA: TGTGCCACCAGCCTGGAGAAAGGGCTTTACGAGCAGTACTTC. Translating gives CATSLEKGLYEQYF.

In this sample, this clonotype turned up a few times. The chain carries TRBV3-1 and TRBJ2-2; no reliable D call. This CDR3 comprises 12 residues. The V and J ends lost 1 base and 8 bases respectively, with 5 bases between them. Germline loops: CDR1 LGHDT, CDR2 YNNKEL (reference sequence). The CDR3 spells CASSQGKGELFF. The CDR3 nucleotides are TGTGCCAGCAGCCAAGGCAAGGGGGAGCTGTTTTTT. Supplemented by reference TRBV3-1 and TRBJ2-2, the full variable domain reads DTAVSQTPKYLVTQMGNDKSIKCEQNLGHDTMYWYKQDSKKFLKIMFSYNNKELIINETVPNRFSPKSPDKAHLNLHINSLELGDSAVYFCASSQGKGELFFGEGSRLTVL.

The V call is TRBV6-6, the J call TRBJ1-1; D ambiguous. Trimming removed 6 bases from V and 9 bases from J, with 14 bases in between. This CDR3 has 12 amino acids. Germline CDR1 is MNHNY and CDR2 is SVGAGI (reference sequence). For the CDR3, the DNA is TGTGCCAGCAGCCTTGATGGCGGAAAAGCTTTCTTT. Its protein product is CASSLDGGKAFF.

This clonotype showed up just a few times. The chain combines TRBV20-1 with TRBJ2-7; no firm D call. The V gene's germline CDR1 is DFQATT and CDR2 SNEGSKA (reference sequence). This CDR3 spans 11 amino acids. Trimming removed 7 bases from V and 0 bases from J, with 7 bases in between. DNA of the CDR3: TGCAGTGTGAGGCACTCCTACGAGCAGTACTTC. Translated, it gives CSVRHSYEQYF.

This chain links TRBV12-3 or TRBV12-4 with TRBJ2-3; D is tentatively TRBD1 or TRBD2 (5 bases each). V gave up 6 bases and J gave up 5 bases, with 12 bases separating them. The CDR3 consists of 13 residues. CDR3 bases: TGTGCCAGCAGCCCCGGGACCCGAGATACGCAGTATTTT. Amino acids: CASSPGTRDTQYF.

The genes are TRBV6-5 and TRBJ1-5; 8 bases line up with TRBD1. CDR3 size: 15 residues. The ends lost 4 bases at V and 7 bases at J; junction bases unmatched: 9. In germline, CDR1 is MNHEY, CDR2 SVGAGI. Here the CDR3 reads CASSLGRGQRQPQHF. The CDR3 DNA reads TGTGCCAGCAGTTTGGGCAGGGGGCAAAGACAGCCCCAGCATTTT.